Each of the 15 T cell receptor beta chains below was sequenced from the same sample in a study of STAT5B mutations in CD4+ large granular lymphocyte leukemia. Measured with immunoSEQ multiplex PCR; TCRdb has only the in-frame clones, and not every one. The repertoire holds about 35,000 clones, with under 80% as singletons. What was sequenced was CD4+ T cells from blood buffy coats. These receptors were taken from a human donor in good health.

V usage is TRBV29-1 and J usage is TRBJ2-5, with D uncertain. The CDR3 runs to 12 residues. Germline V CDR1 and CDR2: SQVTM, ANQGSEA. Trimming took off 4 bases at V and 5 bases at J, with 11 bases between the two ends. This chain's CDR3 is CSVGPTPETQYF. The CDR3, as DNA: TGCAGCGTTGGTCCCACCCCGGAGACCCAGTACTTC.

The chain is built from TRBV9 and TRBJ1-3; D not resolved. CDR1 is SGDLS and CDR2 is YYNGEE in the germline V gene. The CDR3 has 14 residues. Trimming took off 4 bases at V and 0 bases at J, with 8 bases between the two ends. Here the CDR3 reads CASSPRDSGNTIYF. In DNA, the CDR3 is TGTGCCAGCAGCCCGAGGGACTCTGGAAACACCATATATTTT.

CDR3 amino acids: CASSLAAGDTGELFF. CDR3 nucleotides: TGTGCCAGCAGCTTGGCGGCAGGGGACACCGGGGAGCTGTTTTTT. The chain has TRBV5-6 and TRBJ2-2; a possible D gene is TRBD1 (6 bases). The germline V and J ends were trimmed by 0 bases and 3 bases, with 9 bases remaining between them. The CDR3 length is 15 residues. Germline values: CDR1 SGHDT, CDR2 YYEEEE.

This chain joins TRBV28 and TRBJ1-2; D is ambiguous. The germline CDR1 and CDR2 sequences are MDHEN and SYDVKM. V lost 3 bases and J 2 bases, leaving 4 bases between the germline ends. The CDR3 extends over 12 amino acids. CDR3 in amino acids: CASSLLNYGYTF. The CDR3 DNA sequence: TGTGCCAGCAGTTTGTTAAACTATGGCTACACCTTC.

The CDR3 sequence: CASSQLGIDYEQYF. The CDR3 DNA follows: TGTGCCAGTAGCCAATTAGGGATCGACTACGAGCAGTACTTC. The rearrangement uses TRBV19 and TRBJ2-7; D not resolved. The CDR3 has 14 residues. Germline V lookup: CDR1 LNHDA, CDR2 SQIVND (reference sequence). V shed 6 bases and J shed 3 bases, with 15 bases lying between them.

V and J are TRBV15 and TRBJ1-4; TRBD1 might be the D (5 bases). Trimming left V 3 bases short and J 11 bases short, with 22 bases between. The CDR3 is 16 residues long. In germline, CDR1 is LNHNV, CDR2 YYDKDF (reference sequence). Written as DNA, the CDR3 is TGTGCCACCAGCAGCACGGGACTACAGAGTCTTTCGAAACTGTTTTTT. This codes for CATSSTGLQSLSKLFF.

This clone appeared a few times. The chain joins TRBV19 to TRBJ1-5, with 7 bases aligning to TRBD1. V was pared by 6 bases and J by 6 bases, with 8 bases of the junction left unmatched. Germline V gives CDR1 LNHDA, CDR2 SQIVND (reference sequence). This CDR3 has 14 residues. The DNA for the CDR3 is TGTGCCAGTAGCGGGGGGGCAGGGGGTCAGCCCCAGCATTTT. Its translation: CASSGGAGGQPQHF.

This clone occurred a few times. CDR3 nucleotides: TGTGCCAGCGGGGGACTGATAAACACCGGGGAGCTGTTTTTT. This sequence encodes CASGGLINTGELFF. The chain uses TRBV27 and TRBJ2-2; maybe TRBD2 (6 bases). V was trimmed by 8 bases and J by 2 bases, leaving 12 bases between them. CDR3 length: 14 amino acids. Germline loops: CDR1 MNHEY, CDR2 SMNVEV (reference sequence).

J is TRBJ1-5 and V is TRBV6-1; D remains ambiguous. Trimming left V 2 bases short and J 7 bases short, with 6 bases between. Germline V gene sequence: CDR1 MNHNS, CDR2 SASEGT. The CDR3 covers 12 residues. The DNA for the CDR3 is TGTGCCAGCAGTGAACCGTGGCAGCCCCAGCATTTT. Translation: CASSEPWQPQHF.

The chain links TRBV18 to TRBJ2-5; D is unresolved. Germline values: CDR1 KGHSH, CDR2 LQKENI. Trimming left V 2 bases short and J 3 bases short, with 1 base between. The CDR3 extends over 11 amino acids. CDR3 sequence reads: CASSPKETQYF. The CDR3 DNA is TGTGCCAGCTCACCAAAAGAGACCCAGTACTTC.

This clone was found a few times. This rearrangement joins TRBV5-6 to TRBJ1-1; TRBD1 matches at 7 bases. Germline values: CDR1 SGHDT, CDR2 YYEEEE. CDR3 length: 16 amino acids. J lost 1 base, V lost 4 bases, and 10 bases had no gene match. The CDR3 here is CASSPEKGQRNTEAFF. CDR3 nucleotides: TGTGCCAGCAGCCCGGAGAAGGGACAGCGGAACACTGAAGCTTTCTTT.

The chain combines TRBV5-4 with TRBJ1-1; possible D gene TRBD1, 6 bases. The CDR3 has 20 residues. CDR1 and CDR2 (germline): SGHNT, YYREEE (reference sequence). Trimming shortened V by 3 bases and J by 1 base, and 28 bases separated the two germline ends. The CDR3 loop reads CASSSGGGGKGPLPNTEAFF. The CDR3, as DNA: TGTGCCAGCAGCTCCGGCGGGGGGGGCAAGGGTCCGCTCCCGAACACTGAAGCTTTCTTT.

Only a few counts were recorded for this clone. The CDR3 is CASSFGGTGVSNTEAFF. The CDR3 nucleotides read TGTGCCAGCAGCTTTGGAGGGACAGGGGTCTCTAACACTGAAGCTTTCTTT. The chain employs TRBV7-9 and TRBJ1-1, with 10 bases aligning to TRBD1. V shed 3 bases, J shed 2 bases, and the junction held 9 bases outside the gene matches. The CDR3 contains 17 residues. Per the germline V gene, CDR1 is SEHNR and CDR2 is FQNEAQ (reference sequence).

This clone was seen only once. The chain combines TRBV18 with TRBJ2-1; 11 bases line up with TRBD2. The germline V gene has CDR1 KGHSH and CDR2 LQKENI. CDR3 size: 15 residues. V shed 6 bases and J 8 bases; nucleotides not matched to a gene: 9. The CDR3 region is CASSPRLAGNDEQFF. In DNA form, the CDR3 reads TGTGCCAGCTCCCCAAGACTAGCGGGAAACGATGAGCAGTTCTTC.

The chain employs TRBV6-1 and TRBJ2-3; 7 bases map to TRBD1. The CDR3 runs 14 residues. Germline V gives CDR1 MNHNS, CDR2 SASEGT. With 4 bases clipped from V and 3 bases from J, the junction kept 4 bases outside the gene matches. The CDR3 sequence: CASSVNRGTDTQYF. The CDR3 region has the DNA TGTGCCAGCAGTGTTAACAGGGGAACAGATACGCAGTATTTT.